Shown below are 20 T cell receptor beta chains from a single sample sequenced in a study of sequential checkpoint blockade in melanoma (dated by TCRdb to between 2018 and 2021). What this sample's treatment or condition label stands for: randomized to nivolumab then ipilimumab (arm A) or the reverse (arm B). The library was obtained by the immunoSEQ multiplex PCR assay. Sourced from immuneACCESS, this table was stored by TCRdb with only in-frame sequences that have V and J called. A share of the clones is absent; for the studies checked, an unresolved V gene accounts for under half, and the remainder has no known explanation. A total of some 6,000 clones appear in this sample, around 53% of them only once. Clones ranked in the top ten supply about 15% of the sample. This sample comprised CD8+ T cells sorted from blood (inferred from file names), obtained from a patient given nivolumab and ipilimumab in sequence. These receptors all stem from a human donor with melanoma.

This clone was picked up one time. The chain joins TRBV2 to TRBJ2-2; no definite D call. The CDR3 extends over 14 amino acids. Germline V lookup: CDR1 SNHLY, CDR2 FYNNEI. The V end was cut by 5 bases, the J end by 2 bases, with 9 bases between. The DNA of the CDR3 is TGTGCCAGCAGTCCAGTCGCCAACACCGGGGAGCTGTTTTTT. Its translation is CASSPVANTGELFF.

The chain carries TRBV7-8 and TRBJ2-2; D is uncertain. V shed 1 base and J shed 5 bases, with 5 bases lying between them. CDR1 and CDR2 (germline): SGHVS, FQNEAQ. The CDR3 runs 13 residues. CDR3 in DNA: TGTGCCAGCAGCTTAGACCAGACCGGGGAGCTGTTTTTT. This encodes CASSLDQTGELFF.

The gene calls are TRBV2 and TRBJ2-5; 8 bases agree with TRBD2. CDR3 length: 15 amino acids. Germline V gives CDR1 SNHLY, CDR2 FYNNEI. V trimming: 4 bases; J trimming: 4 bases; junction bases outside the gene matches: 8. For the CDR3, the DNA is TGTGCCAGCAGTGGCTTGGGACTAGAAAGAGAGACCCAGTACTTC. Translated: CASSGLGLERETQYF.

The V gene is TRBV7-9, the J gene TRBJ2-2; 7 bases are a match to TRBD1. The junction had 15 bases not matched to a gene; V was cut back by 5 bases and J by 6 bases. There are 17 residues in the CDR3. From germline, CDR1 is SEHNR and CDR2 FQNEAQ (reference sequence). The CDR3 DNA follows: TGTGCCAGCAGCGAAGAGATACAGGGGCTCTCGTCCGGGGAGCTGTTTTTT. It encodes CASSEEIQGLSSGELFF.

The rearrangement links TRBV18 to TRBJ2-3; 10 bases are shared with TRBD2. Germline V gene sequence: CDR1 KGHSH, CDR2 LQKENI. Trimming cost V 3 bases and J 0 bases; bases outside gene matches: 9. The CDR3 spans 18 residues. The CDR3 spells CASSPALAGEFSTDTQYF. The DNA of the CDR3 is TGTGCCAGCTCACCGGCGCTAGCGGGAGAATTCAGCACAGATACGCAGTATTTT.

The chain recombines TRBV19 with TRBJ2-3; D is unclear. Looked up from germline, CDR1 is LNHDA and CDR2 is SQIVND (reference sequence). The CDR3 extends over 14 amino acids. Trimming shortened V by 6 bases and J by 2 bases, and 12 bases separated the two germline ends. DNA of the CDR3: TGTGCCAGTAGCTCTCCCCCACTCACAGATACGCAGTATTTT. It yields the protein CASSSPPLTDTQYF.

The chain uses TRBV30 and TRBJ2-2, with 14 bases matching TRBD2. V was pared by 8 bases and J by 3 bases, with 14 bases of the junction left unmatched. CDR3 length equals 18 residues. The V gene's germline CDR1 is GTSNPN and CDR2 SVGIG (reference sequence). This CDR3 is CASLTSGRAPGDTGELFF. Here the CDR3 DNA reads TGTGCCAGTTTGACTAGCGGGAGGGCCCCGGGGGACACCGGGGAGCTGTTTTTT. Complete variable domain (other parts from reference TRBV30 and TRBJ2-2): SQTIHQWPATLVQPVGSPLSLECTVEGTSNPNLYWYRQAAGRGLQLLFYSVGIGQISSEVPQNLSASRPQDRQFILSSKKLLLSDSGFYLCASLTSGRAPGDTGELFFGEGSRLTVL.

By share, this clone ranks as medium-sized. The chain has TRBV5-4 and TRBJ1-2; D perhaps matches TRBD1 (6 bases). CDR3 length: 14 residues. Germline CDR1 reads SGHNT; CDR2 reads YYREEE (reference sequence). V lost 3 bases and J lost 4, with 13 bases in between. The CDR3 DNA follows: TGTGCCAGCAGCTCAGCCGACAGGTCCTATGGCTACACCTTC. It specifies CASSSADRSYGYTF.

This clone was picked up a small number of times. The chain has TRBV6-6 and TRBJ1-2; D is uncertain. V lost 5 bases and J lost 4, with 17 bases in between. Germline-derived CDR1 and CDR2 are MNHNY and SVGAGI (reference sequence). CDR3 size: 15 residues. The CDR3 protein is CASSTTGSSPYGYTF. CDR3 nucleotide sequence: TGTGCCAGCAGTACAACGGGTTCCTCTCCCTATGGCTACACCTTC.

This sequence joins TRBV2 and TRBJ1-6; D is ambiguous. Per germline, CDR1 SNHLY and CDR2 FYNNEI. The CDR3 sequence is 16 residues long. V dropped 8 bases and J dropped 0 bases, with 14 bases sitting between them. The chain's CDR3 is CASVQQRSSYNSPLHF. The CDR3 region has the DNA TGTGCCAGCGTACAACAAAGAAGCTCCTATAATTCACCCCTCCACTTT.

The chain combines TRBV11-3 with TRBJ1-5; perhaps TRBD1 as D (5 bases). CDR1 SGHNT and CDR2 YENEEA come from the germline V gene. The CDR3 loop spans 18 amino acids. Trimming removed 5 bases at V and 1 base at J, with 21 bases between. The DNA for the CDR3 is TGTGCCAGCAGCAGGGACGGGATGGGGAGGCCGAGCAATCAGCCCCAGCATTTT. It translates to CASSRDGMGRPSNQPQHF.

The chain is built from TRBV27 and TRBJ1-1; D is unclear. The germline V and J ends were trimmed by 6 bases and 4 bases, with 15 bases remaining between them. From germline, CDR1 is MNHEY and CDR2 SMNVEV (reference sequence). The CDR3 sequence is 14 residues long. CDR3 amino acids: CASSPISFPTEAFF. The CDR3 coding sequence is TGTGCCAGCAGCCCAATCAGTTTTCCCACTGAAGCTTTCTTT.

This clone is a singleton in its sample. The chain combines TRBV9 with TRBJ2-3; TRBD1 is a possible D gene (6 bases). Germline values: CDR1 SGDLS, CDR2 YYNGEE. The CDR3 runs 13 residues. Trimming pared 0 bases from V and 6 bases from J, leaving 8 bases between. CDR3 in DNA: TGTGCCAGCAGCGTAGTCAGGGGTGATACGCAGTATTTT. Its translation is CASSVVRGDTQYF.

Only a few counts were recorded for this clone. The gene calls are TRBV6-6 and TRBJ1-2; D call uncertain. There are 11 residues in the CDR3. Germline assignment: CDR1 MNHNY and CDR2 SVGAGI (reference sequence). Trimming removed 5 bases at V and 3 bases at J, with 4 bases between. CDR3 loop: CASSGDYGYTF. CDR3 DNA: TGTGCCAGCAGTGGAGACTATGGCTACACCTTC.

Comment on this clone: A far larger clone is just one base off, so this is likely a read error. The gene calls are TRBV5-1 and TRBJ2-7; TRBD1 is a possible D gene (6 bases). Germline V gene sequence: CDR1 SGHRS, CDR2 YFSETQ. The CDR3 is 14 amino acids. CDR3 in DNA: TGCGCCAGCGGCTTGTTTCAGGGGCCCTACGAGCAGTACTTC. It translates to CASGLFQGPYEQYF.

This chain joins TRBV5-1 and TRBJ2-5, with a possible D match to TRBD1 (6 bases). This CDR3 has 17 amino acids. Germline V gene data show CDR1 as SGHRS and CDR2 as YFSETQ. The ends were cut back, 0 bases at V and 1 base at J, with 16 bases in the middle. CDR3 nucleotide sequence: TGCGCCAGCAGCTTGGTTGCGTTAGTGGACAGCCAAGAGACCCAGTACTTC. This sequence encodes CASSLVALVDSQETQYF.

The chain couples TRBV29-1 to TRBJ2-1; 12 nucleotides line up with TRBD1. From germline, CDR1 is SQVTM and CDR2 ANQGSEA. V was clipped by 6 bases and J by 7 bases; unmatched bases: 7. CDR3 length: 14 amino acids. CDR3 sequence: CSVNGDRGHNEQFF. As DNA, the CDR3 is TGCAGCGTCAACGGGGACAGGGGGCATAATGAGCAGTTCTTC.

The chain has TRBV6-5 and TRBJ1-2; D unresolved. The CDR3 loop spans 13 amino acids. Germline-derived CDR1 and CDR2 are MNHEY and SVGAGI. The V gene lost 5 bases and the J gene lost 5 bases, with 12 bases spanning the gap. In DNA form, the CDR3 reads TGTGCCAGCAGTGGGCCCAACCCTTATGGCTACACCTTC. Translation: CASSGPNPYGYTF.

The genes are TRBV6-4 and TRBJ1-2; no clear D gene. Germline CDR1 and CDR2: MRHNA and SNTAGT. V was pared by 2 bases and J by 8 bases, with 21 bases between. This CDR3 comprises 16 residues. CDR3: CASSDVSAQPDGGYTF. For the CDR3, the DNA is TGTGCCAGCAGTGACGTCAGTGCACAGCCGGATGGCGGCTACACCTTC.

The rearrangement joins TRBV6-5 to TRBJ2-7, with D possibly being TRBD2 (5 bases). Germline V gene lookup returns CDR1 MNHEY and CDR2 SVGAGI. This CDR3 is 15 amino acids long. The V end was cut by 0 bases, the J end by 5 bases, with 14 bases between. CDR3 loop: CASSYSSGGIHEQYF. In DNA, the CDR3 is TGTGCCAGCAGTTACTCGTCTGGAGGAATCCACGAGCAGTACTTC.